Listed below are T cell receptor beta chains from one sample, sequenced in a study of PD-1 blockade in classical Hodgkin lymphoma. This table comes from immunoSEQ multiplex PCR, and its TCRdb copy is limited to in-frame clones, with some not included. The sample carries 25,000 to 30,000 clones, approximately 81% recorded once. This sample comprised peripheral blood mononuclear cells (PBMCs), obtained before the second cycle of nivolumab. These receptors were collected from a human donor with classical Hodgkin lymphoma. CDR3s leave out the opening cysteine and the closing phenylalanine or tryptophan. A D gene is named only where the DNA matches it firmly.

V: TRBV29-1; J: TRBJ2-5; D: TRBD2; CDR3: SVELAGAQYQETQY
V: TRBV2; J: TRBJ1-2; D: -; CDR3: ASRAGTFYGYT
V: TRBV19; J: TRBJ2-6; D: TRBD1; CDR3: ASSIGWGQGEDNVLT
V: TRBV6-5; J: TRBJ2-5; D: TRBD1; CDR3: ASSFNRGKETQY
V: TRBV6-5; J: TRBJ1-2; D: -; CDR3: ASRGSGIYGYT
V: TRBV7-9; J: TRBJ2-2; D: -; CDR3: ASSNGAMAGELF
V: TRBV5-1; J: TRBJ2-2; D: -; CDR3: ASSLVLEWPGELF
V: TRBV5-6; J: TRBJ2-7; D: -; CDR3: ASSLAGAGYEQY
V: TRBV18; J: TRBJ1-2; D: TRBD1; CDR3: ASSPGQGAFHGYT
V: TRBV28; J: TRBJ2-7; D: TRBD1; CDR3: ASSFAGTGGFGQY
V: TRBV27; J: TRBJ2-2; D: -; CDR3: ASSRGPSWDTGELF
V: TRBV7-3; J: TRBJ1-4; D: -; CDR3: ASSYDRNEKLF
V: TRBV11-2; J: TRBJ1-3; D: -; CDR3: ASSPDRTVSGNTIY
V: TRBV4-3; J: TRBJ2-6; D: -; CDR3: ASSHTGSGANVLT
V: TRBV11-3; J: TRBJ2-6; D: -; CDR3: ASSLDQGGSAVAGANVLT
V: TRBV6-6; J: TRBJ2-5; D: TRBD2; CDR3: ASTRAGAQETQY
V: TRBV9; J: TRBJ2-3; D: -; CDR3: ASSGIRGTDTQY
V: TRBV4-3; J: TRBJ2-5; D: TRBD2; CDR3: ASSQDSGTSAETQY
V: TRBV9; J: TRBJ1-6; D: -; CDR3: ASSVQGYNSPLH
V: TRBV5-8; J: TRBJ2-7; D: -; CDR3: ASSGDERVEY
V: TRBV2; J: TRBJ1-1; D: -; CDR3: ASSEETLAQAF
V: TRBV7-9; J: TRBJ1-2; D: TRBD1; CDR3: ASSLGGGGGVYGYT
V: TRBV11-3; J: TRBJ2-1; D: -; CDR3: ASSLEGTAYNEQF
V: TRBV18; J: TRBJ1-6; D: -; CDR3: ASSPGDGGSPLH
V: TRBV16; J: TRBJ1-1; D: -; CDR3: ASSQSIGGRGDTEAF
V: TRBV7-2; J: TRBJ1-4; D: -; CDR3: ASSLGEANEKLF
V: TRBV10-3; J: TRBJ2-1; D: TRBD2; CDR3: AISEAASGVFNEQF
V: TRBV4-2; J: TRBJ2-3; D: -; CDR3: ASSQDSGTDTQY
V: TRBV2; J: TRBJ1-4; D: -; CDR3: ASSRDHNEKLF
V: TRBV19; J: TRBJ2-3; D: -; CDR3: ASSIGGGYTDTQY
V: TRBV30; J: TRBJ2-5; D: -; CDR3: AWSRDLQETQY
V: TRBV30; J: TRBJ1-2; D: -; CDR3: AWSLDNSHGYT
V: TRBV6-5; J: TRBJ2-1; D: -; CDR3: ASSYGGENEQF
V: TRBV6-5; J: TRBJ1-6; D: -; CDR3: ASSTTVLNSPLH
V: TRBV9; J: TRBJ2-1; D: -; CDR3: ASSGAANHNEQF
V: TRBV27; J: TRBJ1-1; D: TRBD1; CDR3: ASRRQGANPEAF
V: TRBV5-1; J: TRBJ2-3; D: TRBD1; CDR3: ASSLYRGFITDTQY
V: TRBV6-5; J: TRBJ1-1; D: TRBD1; CDR3: ATYRGMNTEAF
V: TRBV6-5; J: TRBJ2-7; D: TRBD1; CDR3: ASSPRLGGSEQY
V: TRBV5-4; J: TRBJ2-1; D: -; CDR3: ASSGWDNEQF
V: TRBV7-2; J: TRBJ2-5; D: -; CDR3: ASSLQGFGETQY
V: TRBV6-5; J: TRBJ1-2; D: TRBD1; CDR3: ASRDTGTVAYT